This entry describes one TCR beta chain. What it binds is not known. Through a sample-barcoded 5' primer and a J-beta primer mix, a second PCR was run for about 7 to 12 cycles. Each cDNA molecule was tagged by a template-switch adaptor with 12 random nucleotides. Each CDR3 protein is one row after TCRdb ran MiXCR on the 5' RACE reads. Of some 900,000 distinct CDR3 sequences in the sample, approximately 49% were seen once. CDR1 is SGHRS, CDR2 YFSETQ, per germline. V lost 4 bases and J 1 base, leaving 11 bases between the germline ends. The CDR3 consists of 14 residues. The data derive from a study of blood T cells in healthy people across ages. Study-wide points: Per-million-T-cell TCR beta diversity fell roughly linearly with age.

For every donor, a draw yielded around 10 milliliters of peripheral blood. Each sample yielded at least 5.5 micrograms of PBMC total RNA. The clonotype originates from a man aged 25 to 40 in good health. Sequencing was done on a sample of blood. The chain employs TRBV5-1 and TRBJ1-1; D may be TRBD1 (6 bases). The CDR3 DNA follows: TGCGCCAGCAGCGCGACGACAGGGAACACTGAAGCTTTCTTT. It specifies CASSATTGNTEAFF.